Described below is a single TCR beta chain sequence and its context. The antigen remains unidentified. The PCR used 60 Vbeta and 13 Jbeta primers. In the original processing: Counted up in a later analysis, unique TCR beta chains came to approximately 83 million, with around 10 million shared. Here immunoSEQ multiplex PCR was the method, and the copy in TCRdb shows in-frame clones only, minus some. The V and J calls and clone size are taken from that table; D and trimming were inferred from the DNA. The data contain about 120,000 clones, 79% of them singletons. The CDR3 sequence is 14 residues long. V was cut by 3 bases and J by 0 bases, with 8 bases left in between. CDR1 is SGHTS, CDR2 YDEGEE, per germline. This sample was included in a study of cytomegalovirus exposure and HLA in healthy donors. Whole-study findings and limits: A later analysis reportedly identified an Asian-associated ancestry cluster as carrying fewer N-insertions than the roughly 700-donor mean. Within an earlier analysis, most TCR beta V segments proved productive either about 90% or about 30% of the time.

The chain carries TRBV5-8 and TRBJ2-3; D gene uncertain. This TCR was sampled from a man aged 30 to 45 in good health and CMV-seropositive. Sequencing input: PBMCs. CDR3 residues: CASSYEASTDTQYF. CDR3 sequence (DNA): TGTGCCAGCAGCTACGAGGCTAGCACAGATACGCAGTATTTT.